These T cell receptor beta chains were read from a single sample in a study of T cells in narcolepsy. TCRdb keeps only in-frame clones here, not all; method: immunoSEQ multiplex PCR. The sample records 20,000 to 30,000 clones, less than 65% being singletons. What was sequenced was memory (CD45RA-) CD4+ T cells from blood. These receptors came from a human donor in good health. Each CDR3 is given with its conserved first and last residue. The D gene is left open where the match is weak. The size of a clone is reported for some rows only, either as once, few or many, or as a class for expanded clones.

j_call,d_call,v_call,clone_size,cdr3_aa,cdr3_nt
TRBJ1-2,.,TRBV2,few,CASSALLALGYTF,TGTGCCAGCAGCGCTCTCCTCGCTCTTGGCTACACCTTC
TRBJ1-5,TRBD1,TRBV28,.,CASTGDRGQPQHF,TGTGCCAGCACAGGCGACAGGGGGCAGCCCCAGCATTTT
TRBJ2-7,.,TRBV2,.,CASSGTQGGQYF,TGTGCCAGCAGTGGGACCCAAGGGGGGCAGTACTTC
TRBJ2-5,.,TRBV28,.,CASSTTGWRYQETQYF,TGTGCCAGCAGTACGACGGGATGGAGGTACCAAGAGACCCAGTACTTC
TRBJ1-4,.,TRBV10-2,.,CASSESLTEKLFF,TGCGCCAGCAGTGAGAGCCTCACCGAAAAACTGTTTTTT
TRBJ2-7,.,TRBV11-3,.,CASSLVSVPYEQYF,TGTGCCAGCAGCTTAGTGAGTGTGCCCTACGAGCAGTACTTC
TRBJ2-5,.,TRBV20-1,.,CSSRAETQYF,TGCAGTTCTAGGGCAGAGACCCAGTACTTC
TRBJ2-7,.,TRBV4-1,.,CASSQEFGVEGVRNEQYF,TGCGCCAGCAGCCAAGAATTTGGAGTAGAGGGAGTGAGGAACGAGCAGTACTTC
TRBJ1-5,.,TRBV6-5,.,CASSQSIGQPQHF,TGTGCCAGCAGTCAGTCAATAGGGCAGCCCCAGCATTTT
TRBJ1-6,.,TRBV7-9,few,CASSLMEGFSPLHF,TGTGCCAGCAGCTTGATGGAGGGTTTCTCACCCCTCCACTTT
TRBJ2-6,TRBD2,TRBV18,.,CASSPLAGAGANVLTF,TGTGCCAGCTCCCCACTAGCGGGGGCTGGGGCCAACGTCCTGACTTTC
TRBJ2-2,.,TRBV6-1,few,CASREVGTGELFF,TGTGCCAGCAGGGAAGTTGGAACCGGGGAGCTGTTTTTT
TRBJ2-3,.,TRBV4-1,.,CASSQRDTQYF,TGCGCCAGCAGCCAGAGGGATACGCAGTATTTT
TRBJ1-6,.,TRBV30,.,CALTLMEGSAPLHF,TGTGCCTTGACTTTAATGGAGGGTTCGGCACCCCTCCACTTT
TRBJ1-5,.,TRBV28,.,CASSSPTQHQPQHF,TGTGCCAGCAGTTCCCCGACACAGCATCAGCCCCAGCATTTT
TRBJ2-5,.,TRBV20-1,.,CSAIPGETQYF,TGCAGTGCTATTCCCGGGGAGACCCAGTACTTC
TRBJ2-5,.,TRBV6-5,.,CASTNRGVVGETQYF,TGTGCCAGCACCAACAGAGGGGTGGTGGGGGAGACCCAGTACTTC
TRBJ2-3,.,TRBV6-6,.,CASRQGHTDTQYF,TGTGCCAGCAGGCAGGGCCACACAGATACGCAGTATTTT
TRBJ2-5,.,TRBV10-3,.,CAISVGGTEQGLVETQYF,TGTGCCATCAGTGTTGGGGGGACCGAACAGGGGCTGGTGGAGACCCAGTACTTC
TRBJ1-6,TRBD1,TRBV11-3,.,CASSWRGTGVIGSPLHF,TGTGCCAGCAGCTGGCGCGGGACAGGGGTGATTGGGTCACCCCTCCACTTT
TRBJ1-6,.,TRBV5-4,.,CASSPGEANSPLHF,TGTGCCAGCAGCCCGGGAGAGGCTAATTCACCCCTCCACTTT
TRBJ2-5,.,TRBV5-6,.,CASSLVGRLGETQYF,TGTGCCAGCAGCTTGGTAGGGAGACTGGGAGAGACCCAGTACTTC